This T cell receptor (beta chain) was documented in a study of blood T cell repertoires in COVID-19. As for the study in general: Samples representing acute and convalescent COVID-19 were sourced from the United States, Italy and Spain. From T cells, B-cell-depleted T cells, or PBMCs came the material, which was cDNA or gDNA.

Libraries were prepared by immunoSEQ multiplex PCR; TCRdb keeps only in-frame clonotypes and omits some of them. In the table there are over 110,000 clones, under 80% of which are singletons. Sequenced material: peripheral blood. The source is a man older than 75 with acute or convalescent COVID-19.

Written as DNA, the CDR3 is TGTGCCAGCAGTCAGACGAGGACAGAGAGAGCTTTCTTT. Amino acid sequence: CASSQTRTERAFF. The chain is built from TRBV6-6 and TRBJ1-1; D is possibly TRBD1 (6 bases). Trimming stripped 5 bases from V and 10 bases from J, with 17 bases between. Germline V gene data show CDR1 as MNHNY and CDR2 as SVGAGI (reference sequence). The CDR3 is made up of 13 amino acids.